This T cell receptor beta chain came from a study of T-cell reconstitution after alpha-beta-depleted transplantation in children. TCRbeta library construction was performed incorporating unique molecular identifiers. TCRdb re-called the PCR reads through MiXCR, storing one row per CDR3 protein. The sample carries over 200,000 distinct CDR3 sequences, around 9.6% recorded once. V was pared by 4 bases and J by 6 bases, with 8 bases of the junction left unmatched. This CDR3 contains 15 residues. Only a few counts were recorded for this clonotype. The clonotype was recovered from a human donor who donated a stem cell graft to a child with acute lymphoblastic leukemia. The starting material was PBMCs from the stem cell graft donor, obtained from the stem cell graft. The chain has TRBV12-3 or TRBV12-4 and TRBJ2-3; 9 bases are shared with TRBD2. CDR3 coding DNA: TGTGCCAGCAGTTATCAAGCGGGGGGCGTGGATACGCAGTATTTT. Its translation is CASSYQAGGVDTQYF.